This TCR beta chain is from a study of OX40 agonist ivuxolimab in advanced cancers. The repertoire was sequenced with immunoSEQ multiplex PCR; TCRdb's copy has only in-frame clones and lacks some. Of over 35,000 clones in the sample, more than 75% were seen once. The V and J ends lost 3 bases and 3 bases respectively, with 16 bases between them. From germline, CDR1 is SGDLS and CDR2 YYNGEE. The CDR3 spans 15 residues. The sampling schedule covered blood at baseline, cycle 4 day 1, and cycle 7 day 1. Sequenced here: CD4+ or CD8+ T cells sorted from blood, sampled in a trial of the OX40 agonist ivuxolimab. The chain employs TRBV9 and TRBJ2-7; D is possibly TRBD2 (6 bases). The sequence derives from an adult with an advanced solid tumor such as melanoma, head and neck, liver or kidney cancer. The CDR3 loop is CASSGGGPIIYEQYF. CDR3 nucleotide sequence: TGTGCCAGCAGCGGAGGAGGGCCCATAATCTACGAGCAGTACTTC.